Shown below are 27 T cell receptor beta chains from a single sample sequenced in a study of identical twins. TCRdb itself ran the 5' RACE reads through MiXCR, one entry per CDR3 protein. Of some 630,000 distinct CDR3 sequences listed, 7.1% are singletons. These data were also reused for a study on yellow fever vaccine responses in identical twins.

The sequencing sample was made of PBMCs. These receptors came from a woman younger than 30 in good health.

CDR3 amino acids: CATLTGFGVSEAFF. The CDR3 DNA sequence: TGTGCCACCCTAACAGGGTTCGGCGTTTCTGAAGCTTTCTTT. This chain uses TRBV28 with TRBJ1-1, with D possibly matching TRBD1 (6 bases). The V end was cut by 10 bases, the J end by 6 bases, with 21 bases between. Per the germline V gene, CDR1 is MDHEN and CDR2 is SYDVKM. There are 14 residues in the CDR3.

This clonotype was observed many times. The chain joins TRBV10-3 to TRBJ2-1; D may be TRBD2 (5 bases). The germline gives CDR1 ENHRY, CDR2 SYGVKD. The V and J ends lost 5 bases and 9 bases respectively, with 14 bases between them. CDR3 length equals 13 residues. CDR3 region: CAISKEGWGEQFF. In DNA form, the CDR3 reads TGTGCCATCAGTAAAGAGGGTTGGGGTGAGCAGTTCTTC.

There are a few counts of this clonotype. The V call is TRBV20-1, the J call TRBJ2-7; the D gene is possibly TRBD2 (5 bases). From germline, CDR1 is DFQATT and CDR2 SNEGSKA (reference sequence). The ends were cut back, 3 bases at V and 5 bases at J, with 14 bases in the middle. This CDR3 has 13 amino acids. The CDR3 is CSARAAWGDEQYF. DNA for the CDR3: TGCAGTGCTAGGGCGGCTTGGGGAGACGAGCAGTACTTC.

There are a few counts of this clonotype. This rearrangement joins TRBV28 to TRBJ1-2; 7 bases match TRBD1. The CDR3 consists of 21 residues. The germline V gene has CDR1 MDHEN and CDR2 SYDVKM. Trimming cost V 8 bases and J 1 base; bases outside gene matches: 28. DNA for the CDR3: TGTGCCAGCTTCCAGGGGGGGATTGTGCAAGCATGGAACCTGCTTAACTATGGCTACACCTTC. This sequence encodes CASFQGGIVQAWNLLNYGYTF.

This clonotype appeared many times. CDR3 sequence: CAISKAGTQPQHF. DNA for the CDR3: TGTGCCATCAGTAAGGCGGGCACTCAGCCCCAGCATTTT. The chain uses TRBV10-3 and TRBJ1-5; no firm D call. Trimming cost V 5 bases and J 6 bases, with 11 bases left between them. Germline V CDR1 and CDR2: ENHRY, SYGVKD. The CDR3 contains 13 residues.

The gene calls are TRBV3-1 and TRBJ2-1; the D is unclear. The V gene lost 4 bases and the J gene lost 2 bases, with 9 bases spanning the gap. In germline, CDR1 is LGHDT, CDR2 YNNKEL (reference sequence). This CDR3 is built from 14 residues. CDR3 nucleotides: TGTGCCAGCAGCCGCGGACCTGCCTACAATGAGCAGTTCTTC. Translated, it gives CASSRGPAYNEQFF.

Comment on this clonotype: At one of its ends the junction is not consistent with the germline gene, which may arise from a read error. The V call is TRBV20-1, the J call TRBJ1-1, with TRBD1 matching over 9 bases. The CDR3 totals 14 residues. Per germline, CDR1 DFQATT and CDR2 SNEGSKA (reference sequence). CDR3 nucleotides: TGCAGTACTAGCTCCGGGACAGGGAAAACTGAAGCTTTCTTT. Amino acids: CSTSSGTGKTEAFF.

This clonotype was detected a few times. The CDR3 DNA reads TGTGCCATCAGTCCACACCCGGCTTCTTCGGGTGAGCAGTACGTC. It codes for CAISPHPASSGEQYV. V gene TRBV10-3 combines with J gene TRBJ2-7, with no clear D. This CDR3 has 15 amino acids. The germline V gene encodes CDR1 ENHRY and CDR2 SYGVKD. V lost 5 bases and J 7 bases, leaving 21 bases between the germline ends.

A single count supports this clonotype. This chain uses TRBV4-1 with TRBJ1-5; D is perhaps TRBD1 (6 bases). The CDR3 runs to 16 residues. Germline-derived CDR1 and CDR2 are MGHRA and YSYEKL. Trimming shortened V by 0 bases and J by 3 bases, and 12 bases separated the two germline ends. The CDR3 here is CASSQEGGQTNQPQHF. The CDR3 DNA follows: TGCGCCAGCAGCCAAGAAGGCGGACAGACCAATCAGCCCCAGCATTTT.

The J gene is TRBJ2-3, the V gene TRBV11-1, with a tentative D call TRBD1 (6 bases). Between the trimmed V and J ends, which lost 0 bases and 3 bases, there was a span of 22 bases. CDR1 is SGHAT and CDR2 is FQDESV in the germline V gene (reference sequence). CDR3 size: 19 residues. CDR3 coding DNA: TGTGCCAGCAGCTTAGCCTTAGGGACCCCGGGACAAGAGACAGATACGCAGTATTTT. Translated, it gives CASSLALGTPGQETDTQYF.

Many counts were recorded for this clonotype. The chain carries TRBV11-1 and TRBJ1-5, with 8 bases lining up with TRBD1. CDR1 is SGHAT, CDR2 FQDESV, per germline (reference sequence). V trimming: 0 bases; J trimming: 3 bases; junction bases outside the gene matches: 10. This CDR3 contains 18 residues. The CDR3 DNA is TGTGCCAGCAGCTTAGCTACCACACAGGGGGTCCTCAATCAGCCCCAGCATTTT. It yields the protein CASSLATTQGVLNQPQHF. The full variable domain, in which reference TRBV11-1 and TRBJ1-5 provide the parts outside the CDR3, is EAEVAQSPRYKITEKSQAVAFWCDPISGHATLYWYRQILGQGPELLVQFQDESVVDDSQLPKDRFSAERLKGVDSTLKIQPAELGDSAMYLCASSLATTQGVLNQPQHFGDGTRLSIL.

V usage is TRBV29-1 and J usage is TRBJ2-3, with TRBD2 matching 11 bases. V lost 5 bases and J lost 2; bases outside the gene matches: 6. The CDR3 spans 15 residues. Germline V gene lookup returns CDR1 SQVTM and CDR2 ANQGSEA. This CDR3 is CSVRGLAAFTDTQYF. The CDR3 DNA reads as TGCAGCGTTAGGGGACTAGCGGCATTCACAGATACGCAGTATTTT.

This clonotype has at least ten counts. The rearrangement uses TRBV20-1 and TRBJ2-1; D is unclear. The length of the CDR3 is 11 residues. From germline, CDR1 is DFQATT and CDR2 SNEGSKA (reference sequence). Trimming removed 7 bases at V and 4 bases at J, with 8 bases between. CDR3 sequence (DNA): TGCAGTGTGAGGTGGTACAATGAGCAGTTCTTC. Residues: CSVRWYNEQFF.

This clonotype was found a few times. The rearrangement joins TRBV4-1 to TRBJ2-7; D uncertain. CDR1 is MGHRA, CDR2 YSYEKL, per germline. The CDR3 totals 14 residues. Trimming left V 1 base short and J 0 bases short, with 7 bases between. CDR3 sequence reads: CASSQGLNSYEQYV. The CDR3 coding sequence is TGCGCCAGCAGCCAAGGTCTAAACTCCTACGAGCAGTACGTC.

This clonotype was seen ten or more times. The V and J genes are TRBV28 and TRBJ1-5, with TRBD1 identical over 8 bases. Germline assignment: CDR1 MDHEN and CDR2 SYDVKM. J lost 1 base, V lost 8 bases, and 10 bases had no gene match. CDR3 length: 16 residues. The CDR3 bases are TGTGCCAGCGCGGCACCCGGACAGGGAAGCAATCAGCCCCAGCATTTT. Amino acids: CASAAPGQGSNQPQHF.

This clonotype was observed a handful of times. The chain carries TRBV29-1 and TRBJ2-7, with 8 bases lining up with TRBD1. The germline CDR1 and CDR2 sequences are SQVTM and ANQGSEA. J was trimmed by 3 bases and V by 7 bases; bases with no gene match: 5. The CDR3 is made up of 12 amino acids. The CDR3 region is CSAGQGNYEQYF. For the CDR3, the DNA is TGCAGCGCTGGACAGGGTAACTACGAGCAGTACTTC.

The rearrangement joins TRBV29-1 to TRBJ2-7; D remains ambiguous. This CDR3 is built from 12 residues. Trimming took 4 bases from V and 5 from J, leaving 12 bases between them. CDR1 SQVTM and CDR2 ANQGSEA come from the germline V gene. CDR3 loop: CSVGNSRHEQYF. For the CDR3, the DNA is TGCAGCGTTGGAAATAGTCGTCACGAGCAGTACTTC.

The rearrangement uses TRBV10-3 and TRBJ1-6; D gene uncertain. The V end was cut by 2 bases, the J end by 10 bases, with 24 bases between. Per the germline V gene, CDR1 is ENHRY and CDR2 is SYGVKD. The CDR3 covers 18 residues. CDR3 region: CAISEPRGPGKGGSPLHF. CDR3 nucleotide sequence: TGTGCCATCAGTGAGCCCCGCGGACCGGGGAAGGGTGGGTCACCCCTCCACTTT.

Written as DNA, the CDR3 is TGCGCCAGCAGCTTGGGGGACAGGGACTTCACCGGGGAGCTGTTTTTT. This encodes CASSLGDRDFTGELFF. This chain connects TRBV5-1 to TRBJ2-2; 9 nucleotides line up with TRBD1. Germline V gene lookup returns CDR1 SGHRS and CDR2 YFSETQ. V was pared by 0 bases and J by 4 bases, with 4 bases of the junction left unmatched. This CDR3 has 16 amino acids.

This clonotype appeared many times. The chain joins TRBV12-3 or TRBV12-4 to TRBJ2-7; 8 bases fit TRBD2. The CDR3 length is 14 residues. Germline trimming cut 5 bases from V and 5 bases from J; bases unmatched to any gene: 8. CDR3 loop: CASSGWLAGNEQYF. The CDR3 region has the DNA TGTGCCAGCAGTGGTTGGTTAGCGGGAAACGAGCAGTACTTC.

This clonotype has just a few counts. This sequence joins TRBV29-1 and TRBJ2-7, with a weak D call TRBD2 (6 bases). CDR3 size: 14 residues. Between the trimmed V and J ends, which lost 4 bases and 0 bases, there was a span of 13 bases. CDR1 is SQVTM and CDR2 is ANQGSEA in the germline V gene. In nucleotides, the CDR3 is TGCAGCGTTGTGGGAGGACTCCTCTCCTACGAGCAGTACTTC. Its protein is CSVVGGLLSYEQYF.

The sample holds a few counts of this clonotype. The chain couples TRBV3-1 to TRBJ1-1, with D uncertain. The CDR3 spans 15 residues. Trimming shortened V by 4 bases and J by 5 bases, and 17 bases separated the two germline ends. The germline gives CDR1 LGHDT, CDR2 YNNKEL (reference sequence). The CDR3 DNA reads as TGTGCCAGCAGCCCTCCCCCGGCAGGTAGTACTGAAGCTTTCTTT. Translated: CASSPPPAGSTEAFF.

This chain links TRBV24-1 with TRBJ1-2; TRBD1 matches at 8 bases. Per germline, CDR1 KGHDR and CDR2 SFDVKD. With V trimmed by 5 bases and J by 3 bases, 10 bases remained unmatched. The CDR3 extends over 16 amino acids. CDR3 nucleotide sequence: TGTGCCACCAGTGCCCGGACAGGGAGAAATGACTATGGCTACACCTTC. Its protein product is CATSARTGRNDYGYTF.

In this sample, this clonotype turned up many times. The J gene is TRBJ2-2, the V gene TRBV6-1; D is perhaps TRBD1 or TRBD2 (5 bases each). V lost 5 bases and J lost 1, with 11 bases in between. Germline lookup yields CDR1 MNHNS and CDR2 SASEGT. The CDR3 is 15 amino acids. CDR3 residues: CASSRDGLNTGELFF. The CDR3 region has the DNA TGTGCCAGCAGTAGGGACGGATTGAACACCGGGGAGCTGTTTTTT.

This clonotype was seen many times. The chain combines TRBV10-3 with TRBJ2-1; D possibly matches TRBD1 or TRBD2 (5 bases each). Germline loops: CDR1 ENHRY, CDR2 SYGVKD. V lost 4 bases and J 0 bases, leaving 10 bases between the germline ends. The CDR3 is made up of 15 amino acids. The CDR3 DNA reads TGTGCCATCAGTGGGGGACCGAACTCCTACAATGAGCAGTTCTTC. It codes for CAISGGPNSYNEQFF.

There are many counts of this clonotype. The V call is TRBV10-3, the J call TRBJ2-3; TRBD2 agrees at 10 bases. CDR3 length: 16 amino acids. The V segment lost 2 bases and the J segment 3 bases; nucleotides outside the gene matches: 5. Germline V lookup: CDR1 ENHRY, CDR2 SYGVKD. The CDR3 nucleotides are TGTGCCATCAGTGAGGGGTCTAGCGGGAGTACAGATACGCAGTATTTT. It translates to CAISEGSSGSTDTQYF.

DNA for the CDR3: TGCAGTGCTAGCGACTTCTCCTATAATTCACCCCTCCACTTT. Translated, it gives CSASDFSYNSPLHF. J is TRBJ1-6 and V is TRBV20-1; D gene unclear. Germline V gene data show CDR1 as DFQATT and CDR2 as SNEGSKA (reference sequence). Trimming left V 3 bases short and J 0 bases short, with 6 bases between. The CDR3 length is 14 residues.